This T cell receptor beta chain is from a study of T-cell reconstitution after alpha-beta-depleted transplantation in children (dated by TCRdb to the mid-2010s). Context from the whole study: T-cell immune reconstitution after TCRalphabeta/CD19-depleted allogeneic hematopoietic cell transplantation in children was quantitatively tracked in the study by means of TCR repertoire profiling. What the authors observed across the whole study: Hyperexpanded clone frequencies declined over subsequent months; after one year, T-cell counts and TCRbeta diversity were mostly attributed to newly produced T cells. The apparently early recovery of alphabetaT-cell counts about two months after transplant reportedly depended on only several hundred rapidly expanded clones that came from non-depleted graft cells. In some patients, the high TCRbeta diversity seen at day 60 was put down to recipient T cells and intrathymic progenitors that had survived conditioning.

This specimen's treatment or condition label, interpreted: allogeneic hematopoietic cell transplantation with graft depleted of TCRalphabeta T cells and CD19 B cells. The transplant recipients were children given TCRalphabeta/CD19-depleted allogeneic hematopoietic cell grafts. About this clonotype: What this receptor recognizes is not known. No qualities accompany the bases; no much larger clone lies one base away.

Libraries came from PCR. TCRdb records Illumina HiSeq 2500 as the sequencer. Molecular barcoding was employed in the preparation of TCR libraries, with unique molecular identifiers being used to normalize TCRbeta repertoire quantification. TCRdb applied fastp at Q25 and MiXCR to the public reads, then kept only in-frame beta chains. Rows merge per CDR3 protein into single entries with the most common DNA and genes. In this sample the table shows under 100,000 distinct CDR3 sequences, about 16% of which occur a single time. The biggest ten clones account for roughly a fifth of the sample. The clonotype was recovered from a male patient between 2 and 9 years old who had a stem cell transplant for acute lymphoblastic leukemia, so the T cells may come from the graft donor. The sample here was PBMCs, mostly from graft donor cells, taken 180 days after TCRalphabeta/CD19-depleted stem cell transplant.

The DNA sequence reads TGCGCCAGCAGCCGCCTAGCGGGAGAGCGCTACGAGCAGTACTTC. Its translation is CASSRLAGERYEQYF. The V gene is TRBV4-3 and the J gene is TRBJ2-7, with 10 middle bases fitting TRBD2. From its cysteine to its phenylalanine, the CDR3 spans 15 amino acids. Only the CDR3 portion is preserved as DNA: 45 bases, with reading frame beginning at the first base. V trim: 4 bases; J trim: 3 bases; unmatched bases: 6. CDR1 LGHNA and CDR2 YSLEER are derived from the germline V gene.